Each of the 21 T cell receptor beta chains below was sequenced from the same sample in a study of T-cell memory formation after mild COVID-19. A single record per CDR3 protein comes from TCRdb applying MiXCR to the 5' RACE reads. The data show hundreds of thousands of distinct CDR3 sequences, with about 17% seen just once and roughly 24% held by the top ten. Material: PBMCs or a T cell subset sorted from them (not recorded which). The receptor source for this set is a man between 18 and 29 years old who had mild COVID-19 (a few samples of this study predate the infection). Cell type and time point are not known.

The chain's CDR3 is CASSEIQGASNQPQHF. The CDR3 coding sequence is TGTGCCAGCAGTGAAATCCAGGGAGCGAGCAATCAGCCCCAGCATTTT. The rearrangement joins TRBV2 to TRBJ1-5; tentatively, D is TRBD1 (5 bases). This CDR3 contains 16 residues. V lost 2 bases, J lost 1 base, and 12 bases lay in between. Germline lookup yields CDR1 SNHLY and CDR2 FYNNEI.

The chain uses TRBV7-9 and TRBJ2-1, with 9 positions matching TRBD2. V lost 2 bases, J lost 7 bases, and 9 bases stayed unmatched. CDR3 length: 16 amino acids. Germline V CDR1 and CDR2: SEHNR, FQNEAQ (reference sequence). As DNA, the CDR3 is TGTGCCAGCAGCTTACCGTTAGCGGGAGTTAGGAATGAGCAGTTCTTC. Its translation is CASSLPLAGVRNEQFF.

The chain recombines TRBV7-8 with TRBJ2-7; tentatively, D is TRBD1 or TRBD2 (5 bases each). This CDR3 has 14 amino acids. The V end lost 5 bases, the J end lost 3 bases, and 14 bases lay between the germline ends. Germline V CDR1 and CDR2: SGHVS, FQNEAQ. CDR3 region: CASSLQGRDYEQYV. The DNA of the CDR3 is TGTGCCAGCAGCCTCCAGGGACGGGACTACGAGCAGTACGTC.

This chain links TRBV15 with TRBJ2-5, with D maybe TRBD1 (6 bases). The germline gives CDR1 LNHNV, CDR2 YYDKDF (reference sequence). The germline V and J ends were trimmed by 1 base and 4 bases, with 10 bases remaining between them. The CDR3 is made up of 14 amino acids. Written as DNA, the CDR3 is TGTGCCACCAGCAGAGTGAGGACAGTAGAGACCCAGTACTTC. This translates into CATSRVRTVETQYF.

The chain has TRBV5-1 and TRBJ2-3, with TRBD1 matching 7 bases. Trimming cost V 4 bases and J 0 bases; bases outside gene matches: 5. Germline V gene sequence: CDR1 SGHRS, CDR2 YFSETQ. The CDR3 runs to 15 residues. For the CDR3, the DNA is TGCGCCAGCAGCCCGACAGGGCTGAGCACAGATACGCAGTATTTT. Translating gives CASSPTGLSTDTQYF.

CDR3 coding DNA: TGTGCCTGGAGTCTCAGGACCCCCTCCTACGAGCAGTACTTC. This codes for CAWSLRTPSYEQYF. The chain has TRBV30 and TRBJ2-7; D ambiguous. Trimming took off 2 bases at V and 0 bases at J, with 11 bases between the two ends. CDR3 length: 14 amino acids. Germline CDR1 GTSNPN, CDR2 SVGIG (reference sequence).

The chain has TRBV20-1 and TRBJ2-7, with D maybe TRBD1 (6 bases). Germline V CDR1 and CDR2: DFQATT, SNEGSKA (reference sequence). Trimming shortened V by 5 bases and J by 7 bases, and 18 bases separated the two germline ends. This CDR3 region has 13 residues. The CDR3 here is CSAPFRGSDEQYF. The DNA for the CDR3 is TGCAGTGCTCCCTTCAGGGGTTCAGATGAGCAGTACTTC.

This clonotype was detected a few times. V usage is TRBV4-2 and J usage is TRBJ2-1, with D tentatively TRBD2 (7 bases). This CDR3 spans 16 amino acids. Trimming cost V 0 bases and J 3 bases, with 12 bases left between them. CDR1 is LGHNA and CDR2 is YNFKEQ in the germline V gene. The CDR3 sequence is CASSQDWGGYYNEQFF. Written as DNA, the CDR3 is TGTGCCAGCAGCCAAGATTGGGGGGGCTACTACAATGAGCAGTTCTTC.

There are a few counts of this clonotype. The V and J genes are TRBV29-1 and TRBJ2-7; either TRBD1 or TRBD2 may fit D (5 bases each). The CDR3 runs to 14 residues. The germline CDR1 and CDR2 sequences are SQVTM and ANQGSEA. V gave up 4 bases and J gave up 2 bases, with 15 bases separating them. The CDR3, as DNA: TGCAGCGTTGTGAGGACGGGACGCCCCTACGAGCAGTACTTC. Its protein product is CSVVRTGRPYEQYF.

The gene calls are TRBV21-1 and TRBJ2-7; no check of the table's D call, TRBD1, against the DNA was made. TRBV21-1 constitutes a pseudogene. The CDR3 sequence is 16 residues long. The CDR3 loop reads CASRTGVRLCSYEQYV. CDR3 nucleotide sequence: TGTGCCAGCCGGACAGGGGTGAGATTATGTTCCTACGAGCAGTACGTC.

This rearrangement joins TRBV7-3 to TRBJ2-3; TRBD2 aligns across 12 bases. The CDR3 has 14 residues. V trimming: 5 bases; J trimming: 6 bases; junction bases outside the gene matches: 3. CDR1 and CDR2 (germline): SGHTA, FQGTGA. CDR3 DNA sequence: TGTGCCAGCAGCCGACTAGCGGGGGAGGATACGCAGTATTTT. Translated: CASSRLAGEDTQYF. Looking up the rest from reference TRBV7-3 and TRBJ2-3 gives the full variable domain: GAGVSQTPSNKVTEKGKYVELRCDPISGHTALYWYRQSLGQGPEFLIYFQGTGAADDSGLPNDRFFAVRPEGSVSTLKIQRTERGDSAVYLCASSRLAGEDTQYFGPGTRLTVL.

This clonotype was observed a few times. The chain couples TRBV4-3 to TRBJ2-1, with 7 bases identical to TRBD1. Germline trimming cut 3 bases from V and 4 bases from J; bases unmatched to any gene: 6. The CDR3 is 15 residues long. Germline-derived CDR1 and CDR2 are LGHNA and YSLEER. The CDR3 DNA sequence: TGCGCCAGCAGCCAGACAGGGATTGGGTACAATGAGCAGTTCTTC. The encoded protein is CASSQTGIGYNEQFF.

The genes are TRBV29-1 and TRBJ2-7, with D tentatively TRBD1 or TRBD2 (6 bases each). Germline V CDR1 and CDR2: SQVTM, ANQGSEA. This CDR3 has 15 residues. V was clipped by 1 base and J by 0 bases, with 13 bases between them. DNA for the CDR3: TGCAGCGTTGAAGGAACGGGGGCCCACTCCTACGAGCAGTACTTC. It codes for CSVEGTGAHSYEQYF.

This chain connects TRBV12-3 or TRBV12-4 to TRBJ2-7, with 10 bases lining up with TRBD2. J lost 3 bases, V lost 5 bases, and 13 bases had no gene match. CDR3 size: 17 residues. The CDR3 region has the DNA TGTGCCAGCAGTCGTAAATCTTCTAGCGGGGGCTACTACGAGCAGTACTTC. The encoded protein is CASSRKSSSGGYYEQYF.

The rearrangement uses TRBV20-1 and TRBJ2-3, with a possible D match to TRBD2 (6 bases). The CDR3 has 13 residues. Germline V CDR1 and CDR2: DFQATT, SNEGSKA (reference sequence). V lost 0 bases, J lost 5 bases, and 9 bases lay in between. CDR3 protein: CSARDPGVDTQYF. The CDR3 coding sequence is TGCAGTGCTAGAGATCCGGGGGTAGATACGCAGTATTTT.

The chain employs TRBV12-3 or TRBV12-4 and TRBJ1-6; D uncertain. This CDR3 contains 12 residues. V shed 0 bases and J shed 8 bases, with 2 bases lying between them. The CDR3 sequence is CASSLAYSPLHF. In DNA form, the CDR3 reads TGTGCCAGCAGTTTAGCGTATTCACCCCTCCACTTT.

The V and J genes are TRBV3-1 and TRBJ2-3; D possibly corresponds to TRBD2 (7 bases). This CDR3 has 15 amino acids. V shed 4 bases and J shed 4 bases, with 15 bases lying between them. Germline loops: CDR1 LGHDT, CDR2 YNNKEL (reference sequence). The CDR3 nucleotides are TGTGCCAGCAGCCTCGGGGGGCCCGACGCAGATACGCAGTATTTT. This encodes CASSLGGPDADTQYF.

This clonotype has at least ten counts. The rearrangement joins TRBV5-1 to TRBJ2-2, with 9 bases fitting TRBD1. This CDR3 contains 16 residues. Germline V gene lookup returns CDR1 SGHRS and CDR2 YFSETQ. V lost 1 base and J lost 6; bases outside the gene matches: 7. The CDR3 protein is CASSLQGTGPSGELFF. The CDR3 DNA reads TGCGCCAGCAGCTTGCAGGGGACAGGGCCTTCCGGGGAGCTGTTTTTT.

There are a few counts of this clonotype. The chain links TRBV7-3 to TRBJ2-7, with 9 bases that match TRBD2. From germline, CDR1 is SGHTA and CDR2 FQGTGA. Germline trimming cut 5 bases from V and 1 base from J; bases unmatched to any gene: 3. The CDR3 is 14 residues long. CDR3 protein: CASSPSGDSYEQYF. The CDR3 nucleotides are TGTGCCAGCAGCCCTAGCGGGGATTCCTACGAGCAGTACTTC.

CDR3 DNA sequence: TGTGCCAGCAGTGATAACGGGGGATCGGCTGAAGCTTTCTTT. Translated, it gives CASSDNGGSAEAFF. This chain joins TRBV6-1 and TRBJ1-1; tentatively, D is TRBD1 (5 bases). Germline CDR1 MNHNS, CDR2 SASEGT. V was pared by 3 bases and J by 6 bases, with 14 bases between. There are 14 residues in the CDR3.

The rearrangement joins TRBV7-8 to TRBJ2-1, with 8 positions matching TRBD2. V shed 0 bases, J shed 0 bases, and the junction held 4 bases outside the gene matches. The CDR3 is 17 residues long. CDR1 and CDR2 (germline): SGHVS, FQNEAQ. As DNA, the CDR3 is TGTGCCAGCAGCTTAGCTATTAGCGGGGACTCCTACAATGAGCAGTTCTTC. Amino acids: CASSLAISGDSYNEQFF.